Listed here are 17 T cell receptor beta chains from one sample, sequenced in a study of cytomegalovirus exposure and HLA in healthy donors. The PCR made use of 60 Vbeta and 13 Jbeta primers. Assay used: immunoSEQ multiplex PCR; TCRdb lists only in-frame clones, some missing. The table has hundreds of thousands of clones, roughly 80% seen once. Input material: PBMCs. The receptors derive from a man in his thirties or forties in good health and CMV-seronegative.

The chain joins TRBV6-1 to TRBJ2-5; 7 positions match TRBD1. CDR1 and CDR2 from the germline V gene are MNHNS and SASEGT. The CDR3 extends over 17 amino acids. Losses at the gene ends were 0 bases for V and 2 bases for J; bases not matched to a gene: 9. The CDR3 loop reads CASSEAGDSLSQETQYF. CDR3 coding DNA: TGTGCCAGCAGTGAAGCTGGGGACAGCCTGAGTCAAGAGACCCAGTACTTC.

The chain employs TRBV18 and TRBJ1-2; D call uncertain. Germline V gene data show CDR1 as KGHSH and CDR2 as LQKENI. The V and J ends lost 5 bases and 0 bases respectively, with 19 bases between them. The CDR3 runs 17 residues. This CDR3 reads CASSSLSVRPTNYGYTF. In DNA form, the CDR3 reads TGTGCCAGCTCATCTCTCTCGGTCCGTCCGACTAACTATGGCTACACCTTC.

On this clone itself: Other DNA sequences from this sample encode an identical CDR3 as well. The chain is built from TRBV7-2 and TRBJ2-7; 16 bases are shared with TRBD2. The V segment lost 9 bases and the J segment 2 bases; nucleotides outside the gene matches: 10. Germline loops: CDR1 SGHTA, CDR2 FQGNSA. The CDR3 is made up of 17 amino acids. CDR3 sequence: CASSRGTSGGATYEQYF. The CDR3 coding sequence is TGTGCCAGTAGCCGCGGGACTAGCGGGGGGGCTACCTACGAGCAGTACTTC. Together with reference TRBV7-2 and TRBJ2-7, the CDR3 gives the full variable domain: GAGVSQSPSNKVTEKGKDVELRCDPISGHTALYWYRQSLGQGLEFLIYFQGNSAPDKSGLPSDRFSAERTGGSVSTLTIQRTQQEDSAVYLCASSRGTSGGATYEQYFGPGTRLTVT.

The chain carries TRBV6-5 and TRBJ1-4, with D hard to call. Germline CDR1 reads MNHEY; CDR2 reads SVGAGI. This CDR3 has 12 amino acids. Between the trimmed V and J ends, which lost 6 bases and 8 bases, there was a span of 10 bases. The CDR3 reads CASSPAGEKLFF. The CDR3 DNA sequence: TGTGCCAGCAGCCCCGCGGGCGAAAAACTGTTTTTT.

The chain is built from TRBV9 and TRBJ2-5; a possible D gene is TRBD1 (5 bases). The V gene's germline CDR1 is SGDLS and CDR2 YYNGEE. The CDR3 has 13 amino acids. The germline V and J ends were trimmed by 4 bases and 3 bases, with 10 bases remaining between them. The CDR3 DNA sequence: TGTGCCAGCAGCCAGGACAACGAAGAGACCCAGTACTTC. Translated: CASSQDNEETQYF.

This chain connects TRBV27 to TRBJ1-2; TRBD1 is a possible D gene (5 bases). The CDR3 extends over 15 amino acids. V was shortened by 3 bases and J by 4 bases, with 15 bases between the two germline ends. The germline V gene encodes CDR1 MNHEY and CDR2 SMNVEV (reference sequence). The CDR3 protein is CASSLRPGLGYGYTF. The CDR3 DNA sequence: TGTGCCAGCAGTTTGCGCCCAGGGTTGGGCTATGGCTACACCTTC.

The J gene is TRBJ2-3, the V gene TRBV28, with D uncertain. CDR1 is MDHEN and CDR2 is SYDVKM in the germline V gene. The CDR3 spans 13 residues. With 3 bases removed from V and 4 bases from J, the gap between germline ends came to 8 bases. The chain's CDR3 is CASSFPVADTQYF. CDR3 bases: TGTGCCAGCAGTTTTCCAGTGGCAGATACGCAGTATTTT.

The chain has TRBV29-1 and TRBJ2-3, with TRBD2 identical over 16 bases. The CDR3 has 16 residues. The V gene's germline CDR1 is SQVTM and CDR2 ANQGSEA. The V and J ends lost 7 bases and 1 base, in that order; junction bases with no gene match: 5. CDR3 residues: CSASGTSGGGTDTQYF. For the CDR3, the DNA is TGCAGCGCATCCGGGACTAGCGGGGGGGGCACAGATACGCAGTATTTT.

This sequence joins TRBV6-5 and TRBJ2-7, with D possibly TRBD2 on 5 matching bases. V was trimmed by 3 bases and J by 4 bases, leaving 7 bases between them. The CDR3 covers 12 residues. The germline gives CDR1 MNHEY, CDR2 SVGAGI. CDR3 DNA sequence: TGTGCCAGCAGTTATGAGGGATACGAGCAGTACTTC. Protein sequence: CASSYEGYEQYF.

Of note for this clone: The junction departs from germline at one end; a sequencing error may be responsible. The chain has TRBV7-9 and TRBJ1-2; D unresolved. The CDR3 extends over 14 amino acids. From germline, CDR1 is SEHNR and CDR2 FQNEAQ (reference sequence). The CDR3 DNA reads TGTTCCAGCAGCTTTAACCCCCCCCTTCTAGGATACACCTTC. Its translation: CSSSFNPPLLGYTF.

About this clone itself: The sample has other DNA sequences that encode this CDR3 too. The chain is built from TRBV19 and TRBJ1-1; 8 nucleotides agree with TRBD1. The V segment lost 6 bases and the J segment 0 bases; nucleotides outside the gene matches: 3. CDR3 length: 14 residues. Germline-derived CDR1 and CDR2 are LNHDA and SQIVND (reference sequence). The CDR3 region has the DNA TGTGCCAGTAGCAGACAGGGGTTGAACACTGAAGCTTTCTTT. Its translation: CASSRQGLNTEAFF.

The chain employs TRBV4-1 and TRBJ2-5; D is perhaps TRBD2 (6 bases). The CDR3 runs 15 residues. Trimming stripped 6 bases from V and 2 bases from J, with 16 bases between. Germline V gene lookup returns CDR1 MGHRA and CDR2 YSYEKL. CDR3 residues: CASSPIRDLQETQYF. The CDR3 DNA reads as TGCGCCAGCAGTCCAATACGGGACTTACAAGAGACCCAGTACTTC.

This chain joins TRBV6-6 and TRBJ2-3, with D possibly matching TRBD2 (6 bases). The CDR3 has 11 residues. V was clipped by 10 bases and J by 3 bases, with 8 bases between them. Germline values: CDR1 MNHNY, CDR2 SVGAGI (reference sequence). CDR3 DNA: TGTGCCACGGGGGTAACAGATACGCAGTATTTT. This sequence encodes CATGVTDTQYF.

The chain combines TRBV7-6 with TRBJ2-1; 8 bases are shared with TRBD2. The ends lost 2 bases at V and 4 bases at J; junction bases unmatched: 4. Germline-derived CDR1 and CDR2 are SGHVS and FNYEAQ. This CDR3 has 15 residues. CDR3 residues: CASSLLAGNYNEQFF. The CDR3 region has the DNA TGTGCCAGCAGCTTACTAGCGGGTAATTACAATGAGCAGTTCTTC. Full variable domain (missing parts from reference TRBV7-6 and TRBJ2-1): GAGVSQSPRYKVTKRGQDVALRCDPISGHVSLYWYRQALGQGPEFLTYFNYEAQQDKSGLPNDRFSAERPEGSISTLTIQRTEQRDSAMYRCASSLLAGNYNEQFFGPGTRLTVL.

The CDR3 loop reads CASKDRERNTEAFF. For the CDR3, the DNA is TGTGCCAGTAAGGACAGGGAGAGGAACACTGAAGCTTTCTTT. The chain is built from TRBV19 and TRBJ1-1, with TRBD1 matching over 8 bases. Trimming cost V 7 bases and J 1 base; bases outside gene matches: 5. This CDR3 spans 14 amino acids. In germline, CDR1 is LNHDA, CDR2 SQIVND (reference sequence).

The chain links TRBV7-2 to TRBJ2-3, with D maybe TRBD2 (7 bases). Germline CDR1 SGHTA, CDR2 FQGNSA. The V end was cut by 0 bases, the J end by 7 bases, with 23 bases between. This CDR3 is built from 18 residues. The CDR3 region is CASSLALGGGGHPNTQYF. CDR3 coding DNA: TGTGCCAGCAGCTTAGCGTTGGGGGGCGGGGGTCACCCGAATACGCAGTATTTT. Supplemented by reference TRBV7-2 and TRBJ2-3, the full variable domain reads GAGVSQSPSNKVTEKGKDVELRCDPISGHTALYWYRQSLGQGLEFLIYFQGNSAPDKSGLPSDRFSAERTGGSVSTLTIQRTQQEDSAVYLCASSLALGGGGHPNTQYFGPGTRLTVL.

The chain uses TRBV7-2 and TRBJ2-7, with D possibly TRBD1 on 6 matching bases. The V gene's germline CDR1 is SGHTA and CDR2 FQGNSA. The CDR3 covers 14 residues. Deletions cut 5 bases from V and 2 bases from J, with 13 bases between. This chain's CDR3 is CASSPTGLPYEQYF. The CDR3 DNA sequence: TGTGCCAGCAGCCCGACAGGATTACCCTACGAGCAGTACTTC.